A selection of T cell receptor beta chains follows, all from one sample in a study of cytomegalovirus exposure and HLA in healthy donors. Profiled with immunoSEQ multiplex PCR; TCRdb holds only in-frame clones, not every one. The sample lists 150,000 to 200,000 clones, roughly 87% occurring once. Input material: PBMCs. All receptors come from a girl aged 10-17 years in good health and CMV-seropositive. The CDR3 runs from the conserved cysteine through the conserved F or W. D genes are given only for firm matches. Clone size is given for some rows only: seen once, a few or many times, or a class if the clone is expanded.

.	TRBV28	TRBD2	TRBJ2-7	TGTGCCAGCAGAGCATCGGGCGGGAGCCCCTACTCCTACGAGCAGTACTTC	CASRASGGSPYSYEQYF
.	TRBV5-1	.	TRBJ2-5	TGCGCCAGCACCCCAATTAGCCAAGAGACCCAGTACTTC	CASTPISQETQYF
.	TRBV6-1	TRBD2	TRBJ2-1	TGTGCCAGCAGTGACGAAACGGGGGGTGAGCAGTTCTTC	CASSDETGGEQFF
.	TRBV28	TRBD2	TRBJ2-7	TGTGCCAGCAGGTCCTTGCGGGAGGGGGTCGAGCAGTACTTC	CASRSLREGVEQYF
.	TRBV18	.	TRBJ2-5	TGTGCCAGCTCACCGACAGTAGGGGAGACCCAGTACTTC	CASSPTVGETQYF
.	TRBV18	.	TRBJ2-2	TGTGCCAGCTCACCCCGTCTAGCAGATAACACCGGGGAGCTGTTTTTT	CASSPRLADNTGELFF
few	TRBV2	TRBD2	TRBJ2-7	TGTGCCAGCAGTCAGCAGCGGGGGGACTCCTACGAGCAGTACTTC	CASSQQRGDSYEQYF
.	TRBV29-1	TRBD1	TRBJ2-2	TGCAGCGTTCATTCCGGGACAGGGGCGACCGGGGAGCTGTTTTTT	CSVHSGTGATGELFF
.	TRBV2	.	TRBJ2-7	TGTGCCAGCAGTGAACGGGTGGCCTACGAGCAGTACTTC	CASSERVAYEQYF
.	TRBV18	.	TRBJ2-1	TGTGCCAGCTCACTGGACAGCCTCCTAGGGGATGAGCAGTTCTTC	CASSLDSLLGDEQFF
.	TRBV2	.	TRBJ2-7	TGTGCCAGCGGGTACAGGGATCGTGTCGAGCAGTACTTC	CASGYRDRVEQYF
.	TRBV29-1	.	TRBJ1-2	TGCAGCGTTGAAGGGGGCTTTAACTATGGCTACACCTTC	CSVEGGFNYGYTF
.	TRBV15	.	TRBJ1-1	TGTGCCACCAGCAGAGATCCGGGGGATCCTGAAGCTTTCTTT	CATSRDPGDPEAFF
.	TRBV4-1	TRBD2	TRBJ2-1	TGCGCCAGCAGCAGACCGGGGGTGGGGCTAGCGGGAGGATCCTACAATGAGCAGTTCTTC	CASSRPGVGLAGGSYNEQFF
.	TRBV9	.	TRBJ1-1	TGTGCCAGCAGCGGAGACAGGAACACTGAAGCTTTCTTT	CASSGDRNTEAFF
.	TRBV29-1	.	TRBJ2-1	TGCAGCGCCCTCCGACAGGAGCAGTTCTTC	CSALRQEQFF
.	TRBV7-9	TRBD1	TRBJ2-7	TGTGCCAGCAGCCTGGGACAGGGACTCTCCTACGAGCAGTACTTC	CASSLGQGLSYEQYF
.	TRBV7-2	.	TRBJ1-1	TGTGCCAGCAGCCTGCGATGGGGGGATGACTTCACTGAAGCTTTCTTT	CASSLRWGDDFTEAFF
.	TRBV11-2	.	TRBJ1-1	TGTGCCAGCACCCCGCTTCGGGGTTTTAGCGCTGAAGCTTTCTTT	CASTPLRGFSAEAFF
.	TRBV6-1	.	TRBJ2-5	TGTGCCAGCAATGAGTGGAGGGAGACCCAGTACTTC	CASNEWRETQYF
.	TRBV4-3	.	TRBJ1-1	TGCGCCAGCAGCCAAGATGCGGCGGGGGGGCACACTGAAGCTTTCTTT	CASSQDAAGGHTEAFF
.	TRBV10-3	TRBD1	TRBJ1-2	TGTGCCATCAGTGAAGGGACAGGGAACTATGGCTACACCTTC	CAISEGTGNYGYTF
once	TRBV28	TRBD2	TRBJ2-7	TGTGCCAGCACCCGACACCCCCGGGCTAGCGGGAGTTACGAGCAGTACTTC	CASTRHPRASGSYEQYF
.	TRBV10-3	.	TRBJ1-2	TGTGCCATCAGTGTTTGGGTAACAGGGTCGCCCCGTAACTATGGCTACACCTTC	CAISVWVTGSPRNYGYTF
.	TRBV14	.	TRBJ1-1	TGTGCCAGCAGCAATCTCGGGGGGGCTGAAGCTTTCTTT	CASSNLGGAEAFF
.	TRBV2	.	TRBJ2-5	TGTGCCAGCAGCTGGGGCCTCGCTCCGGAAGAGACCCAGTACTTC	CASSWGLAPEETQYF
.	TRBV7-9	TRBD1	TRBJ1-4	TGTGCCAGCAGCTCCAATCGACAGGGGGCGCTTGCTAATGAAAAACTGTTTTTT	CASSSNRQGALANEKLFF
few	TRBV2	.	TRBJ2-3	TGTGCCAGCAGTGAATCGCGGGAAGGCACAGATACGCAGTATTTT	CASSESREGTDTQYF
.	TRBV25-1	.	TRBJ1-4	TGTGCCAGCAGTGAATCTGGGGGGTCAGAAAAACTGTTTTTT	CASSESGGSEKLFF
.	TRBV28	TRBD1	TRBJ2-1	TGTGCCAGCAGTTTATGGGAGAAAAGAGGACAGGGGAATGAGCAGTTCTTC	CASSLWEKRGQGNEQFF
.	TRBV7-2	.	TRBJ2-7	TGTGCCAGCAGCTTGAGAGATACCTACGAGCAGTACTTC	CASSLRDTYEQYF
.	TRBV7-3	TRBD1	TRBJ2-1	TGTGCCAGCAGCTTAATGGGACAGGGATACAATGAGCAGTTCTTC	CASSLMGQGYNEQFF
.	TRBV28	.	TRBJ1-5	TGTGCCAGCAGTTTTAGTCGGGGTCTTCTCAATCAGCCCCAGCATTTT	CASSFSRGLLNQPQHF
few	TRBV29-1	TRBD1	TRBJ1-1	TGCAGCGTTGCGTCCCGGGACAGGGGATGGAACACTGAAGCTTTCTTT	CSVASRDRGWNTEAFF
few	TRBV2	.	TRBJ1-2	TGTGCCAGCAGGGGGGAGGATGGCTACACCTTC	CASRGEDGYTF
few	TRBV5-1	TRBD1	TRBJ2-2	TGCGCCAGCAGCGGCAGGGGGCGAGACACCGGGGAGCTGTTTTTT	CASSGRGRDTGELFF
.	TRBV6-1	.	TRBJ2-6	TGTGCCAGCAGTGCTACACTAGCTTCTGGGGCCAACGTCCTGACTTTC	CASSATLASGANVLTF
few	TRBV18	.	TRBJ2-5	TGTGCCAGCTCACCGACGGGGCAGGAGGGGACCCAGTACTTC	CASSPTGQEGTQYF
.	TRBV5-1	.	TRBJ1-1	TGCGCCAGCAGCTTGATGGGAGTTAACACTGAAGCTTTCTTT	CASSLMGVNTEAFF
.	TRBV27	TRBD2	TRBJ2-7	TGTGCCAGCAGTTTACGACTAGCGGGGGGGCGGACCTACGAGCAGTACTTC	CASSLRLAGGRTYEQYF
.	TRBV9	.	TRBJ1-4	TGTGCCAGCACCCCCGGGCTGGGGCTCCGAAGGGATGAAAAACTGTTTTTT	CASTPGLGLRRDEKLFF
.	TRBV5-1	TRBD2	TRBJ2-7	TGCGCCAGCAGCCGGGGGACTAGCGGGAGTTACGAGCAGTACTTC	CASSRGTSGSYEQYF
.	TRBV6-4	TRBD2	TRBJ2-1	TGTGCCAGCAGTGAGAAACGGGGGGGCTACAATGAGCAGTTCTTC	CASSEKRGGYNEQFF
few	TRBV7-2	TRBD2	TRBJ2-3	TGTGCCAGCAGCTTATACGGCGGGGGGATCGGTTATACGCAGTATTTT	CASSLYGGGIGYTQYF
.	TRBV5-1	.	TRBJ2-2	TGCGCCAGCAGCGTAGTGGACACGTACAGCGGGGAGCTGTTTTTT	CASSVVDTYSGELFF
once	TRBV27	TRBD1	TRBJ2-7	TGTGCCAGCAAATCACAGGGGTCAACCGAACCCTACGAGCAGTACTTC	CASKSQGSTEPYEQYF
.	TRBV5-1	.	TRBJ1-2	TGCGCCAGCAGCTATGGGCTCTATGGCTACACCTTC	CASSYGLYGYTF
.	TRBV11-3	.	TRBJ2-3	TGTGCCAGCAGCTTAGGGGCAGGGCCAGATACGCAGTATTTT	CASSLGAGPDTQYF
few	TRBV5-6	.	TRBJ1-1	TGTGCCAGCAGCTTGGGGCCCACTGAAGCTTTCTTT	CASSLGPTEAFF
.	TRBV18	TRBD1	TRBJ2-3	TGTGCCAGCTCACCGGACAGGGGGATGCCAGATACGCAGTATTTT	CASSPDRGMPDTQYF
.	TRBV6-4	.	TRBJ1-1	TGTGCCAGCAGTGACTCGGGGGGGAGCACTGAAGCTTTCTTT	CASSDSGGSTEAFF
.	TRBV11-1	.	TRBJ2-7	TGTGCCAGCAGCTTCGGACTAACCAGGGGGGAGCAGTACTTC	CASSFGLTRGEQYF
.	TRBV7-2	.	TRBJ2-1	TGTGCCAGCAGGGGGAGCTCCTACAATGAGCAGTTCTTC	CASRGSSYNEQFF
.	TRBV30	.	TRBJ2-1	TGTGCCTGGAGTGTAGGCAGCGAGCTCTACAATGAGCAGTTCTTC	CAWSVGSELYNEQFF
.	TRBV4-3	.	TRBJ1-2	TGCGCCAGCAGCCAAGATCGAATGGGCAGATTGGACTATGGCTACACCTTC	CASSQDRMGRLDYGYTF
.	TRBV5-5	.	TRBJ2-7	TGTGCCAGCACCTGGACGGGAAACTACGAGCAGTACTTC	CASTWTGNYEQYF
once	TRBV19	.	TRBJ2-6	TGTGCCAGTGGAGTCCAGGACAGAGCCGGGGCCAACGTCCTGACTTTC	CASGVQDRAGANVLTF
.	TRBV6-6	TRBD2	TRBJ2-7	TGTGCCAGCAGGACTAGCGGGAACTACGAGCAGTACTTC	CASRTSGNYEQYF